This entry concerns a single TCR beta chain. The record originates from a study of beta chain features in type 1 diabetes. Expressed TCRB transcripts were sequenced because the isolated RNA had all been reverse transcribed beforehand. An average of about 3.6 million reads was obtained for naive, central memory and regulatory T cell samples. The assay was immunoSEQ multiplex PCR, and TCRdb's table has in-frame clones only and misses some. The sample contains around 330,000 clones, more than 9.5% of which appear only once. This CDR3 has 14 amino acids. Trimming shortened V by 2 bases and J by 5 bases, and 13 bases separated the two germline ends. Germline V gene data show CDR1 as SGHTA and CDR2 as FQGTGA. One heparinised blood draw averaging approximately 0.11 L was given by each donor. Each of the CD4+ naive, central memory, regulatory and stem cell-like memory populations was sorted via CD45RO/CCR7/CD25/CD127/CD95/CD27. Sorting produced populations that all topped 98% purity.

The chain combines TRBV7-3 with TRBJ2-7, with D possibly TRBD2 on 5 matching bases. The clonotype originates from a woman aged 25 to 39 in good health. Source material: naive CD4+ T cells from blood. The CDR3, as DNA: TGTGCCAGCAGCTTACGGAGGTGGGTCCACGAGCAGTACTTC. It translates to CASSLRRWVHEQYF.